The T cell receptor beta chain described here comes from a study of T cells in tuberculosis. Concerning this clone: Its antigen is unknown.

Data came from immunoSEQ multiplex PCR; TCRdb stores just in-frame clones and leaves some out. The sample comprises tens of thousands of clones, less than 97% of which are singletons, and 9.4% rests with the top ten. The J segment lost 9 bases and the V segment lost 0 bases, leaving 10 bases of the junction unmatched. CDR3 length: 16 residues. Germline CDR1 and CDR2: KGHSH and LQKENI. Study-wide results and limits: Classification accuracy was 80% to 90% (AUROC under 0.95) with the GMM-specific repertoire.

The sample taken for sequencing was PBMCs. The clonotype originates from a donor between 5 and 29 years old with latent tuberculosis or without tuberculosis infection. The rearrangement links TRBV18 to TRBJ2-1, with 8 bases matching TRBD1. The CDR3 sequence: CASSPPNLLTGAEQFF. CDR3 bases: TGTGCCAGCTCACCACCCAATCTCCTGACAGGGGCTGAGCAGTTCTTC.